A selection of T cell receptor beta chains follows, all from one sample in a study of T cell responses to AZD1222 COVID-19 vaccine. Sequencing was performed with immunoSEQ multiplex PCR; in TCRdb, only in-frame clones are kept and a portion is missing. The sample has more than 70,000 clones; about 85% are singletons. The input for sequencing was peripheral blood, taken 28 days after the second AZD1222 dose. Receptors were obtained from an adult who received the AZD1222 COVID-19 vaccine. Both conserved end residues are part of each CDR3. D genes are given only for firm matches. Clone sizes are given selectively: once, few, many, or a class where the clone is expanded.

DNA: TGCAGTGCTAGTGATCGGGGCGTAAGCTCCTACGAGCAGTACTTC; CDR3: CSASDRGVSSYEQYF; size: -; J: TRBJ2-7; V: TRBV20-1; D: -
DNA: TGTACGGGACTAGCGGGAGTTAGTGAGCAGTTCTTC; CDR3: CTGLAGVSEQFF; size: -; J: TRBJ2-1; V: TRBV30; D: TRBD2
DNA: TGTGCTAGTAGACCGGGACTAGCGGGAGATACGCAGTATTTT; CDR3: CASRPGLAGDTQYF; size: -; J: TRBJ2-3; V: TRBV12-5; D: TRBD2
DNA: TGTGCCAGCAGTGAAGAACAGGGGGTGGTCGGGGAGCTGTTTTTT; CDR3: CASSEEQGVVGELFF; size: -; J: TRBJ2-2; V: TRBV2; D: TRBD1
DNA: TGTGCCAGCAGACGGGAAACTAGCGGGAGGGCCGGGGAGCTGTTTTTT; CDR3: CASRRETSGRAGELFF; size: -; J: TRBJ2-2; V: TRBV27; D: TRBD2
DNA: TGTGCCAGTACCCCTGGACAGGGCGAGCAGTACTTC; CDR3: CASTPGQGEQYF; size: -; J: TRBJ2-7; V: TRBV19; D: TRBD1
DNA: TGTGCCAGCAGCCCCCGGACAGGAAAGTTTTCCTACGAGCAGTACTTC; CDR3: CASSPRTGKFSYEQYF; size: -; J: TRBJ2-7; V: TRBV7-6; D: TRBD1
DNA: TGTGCCACCAGTGATTTGAGTGGGGGCCAAGAGACCCAGTACTTC; CDR3: CATSDLSGGQETQYF; size: few; J: TRBJ2-5; V: TRBV24-1; D: -
DNA: TGTGCCAGCAGTGGGGGGGTAGATGAAAAACTGTTTTTT; CDR3: CASSGGVDEKLFF; size: -; J: TRBJ1-4; V: TRBV2; D: -
DNA: TGTGCCAGCAGTTCAGGGGGCGGGGGTTCACCCCTCCACTTT; CDR3: CASSSGGGGSPLHF; size: -; J: TRBJ1-6; V: TRBV28; D: TRBD1
DNA: TGCGCCAGCAGCTTGGAACCGGGCCAGGACACTGAAGCTTTCTTT; CDR3: CASSLEPGQDTEAFF; size: -; J: TRBJ1-1; V: TRBV5-1; D: -
DNA: TGTGCCAGCAGCCAAGAGGTTGGCGGGAGCACAGATACGCAGTATTTT; CDR3: CASSQEVGGSTDTQYF; size: once; J: TRBJ2-3; V: TRBV14; D: -
DNA: TGTGCCAGCTCACCAACCCAGGGGAACAATCAGCCCCAGCATTTT; CDR3: CASSPTQGNNQPQHF; size: once; J: TRBJ1-5; V: TRBV18; D: -
DNA: TGTGCCAGCACACCGGACAGAAACTATGGCTACACCTTC; CDR3: CASTPDRNYGYTF; size: -; J: TRBJ1-2; V: TRBV7-2; D: -
DNA: TGCGCCAGCAGCCAAGGGGCCCGAGGGGAGCAGTTCTTC; CDR3: CASSQGARGEQFF; size: few; J: TRBJ2-1; V: TRBV4-1; D: -
DNA: TGTGCCAGCAGCTTAGGAGGGGGTAATTCACCCCTCCACTTT; CDR3: CASSLGGGNSPLHF; size: -; J: TRBJ1-6; V: TRBV7-9; D: -
DNA: TGTGCCAGCAGTTCCGGACTCTCTGGAAACACCATATATTTT; CDR3: CASSSGLSGNTIYF; size: -; J: TRBJ1-3; V: TRBV6-6; D: -
DNA: TGTGCCAGCAGCCAATACTACGGGACAGGGGGCACTGAAGCTTTCTTT; CDR3: CASSQYYGTGGTEAFF; size: -; J: TRBJ1-1; V: TRBV7-9; D: TRBD1
DNA: TGTGCCTGGAGCAGGGTTAGGAGGACCGGGGAGCTGTTTTTT; CDR3: CAWSRVRRTGELFF; size: -; J: TRBJ2-2; V: TRBV30; D: -
DNA: TGTGCCAGCAGCGAGACAGGGGGAACCTATAATTCACCCCTCCACTTT; CDR3: CASSETGGTYNSPLHF; size: -; J: TRBJ1-6; V: TRBV9; D: TRBD1
DNA: TGTGCCAGTAGTGTCAGGACTAGCGGAGTCGAGACCCAGTACTTC; CDR3: CASSVRTSGVETQYF; size: -; J: TRBJ2-5; V: TRBV19; D: TRBD2
DNA: TGTGCCAGCAGCTTAAGGGGGCAGAATTCACCCCTCCACTTT; CDR3: CASSLRGQNSPLHF; size: -; J: TRBJ1-6; V: TRBV7-3; D: -
DNA: TGTGCCAGCAGTGCCTCTTCCGCAAGCAATCAGCCCCAGCATTTT; CDR3: CASSASSASNQPQHF; size: -; J: TRBJ1-5; V: TRBV27; D: -
DNA: TGTGCCAGCAGCCACGGACAGGGAAACACCGGGGAGCTGTTTTTT; CDR3: CASSHGQGNTGELFF; size: -; J: TRBJ2-2; V: TRBV6-2/TRBV6-3; D: TRBD1
DNA: TGTGCCATCAGTGAGTCGGAAAGAGGGACTAGGAACAATGAGCAGTTCTTC; CDR3: CAISESERGTRNNEQFF; size: -; J: TRBJ2-1; V: TRBV10-3; D: TRBD2
DNA: TGTGCCAGTAGTGCTACTTGGGGGGAAAGCCAGCCCCAGCATTTT; CDR3: CASSATWGESQPQHF; size: -; J: TRBJ1-5; V: TRBV19; D: -
DNA: TGTGCCAGCAGTTACGGGGGACAGGAACACGGCTATGGCTACACCTTC; CDR3: CASSYGGQEHGYGYTF; size: -; J: TRBJ1-2; V: TRBV6-2/TRBV6-3; D: TRBD1
DNA: TGCGCCAGCGGATCGACCGGCACAGATACGCAGTATTTT; CDR3: CASGSTGTDTQYF; size: -; J: TRBJ2-3; V: TRBV5-1; D: -
DNA: TGTGCCAGCAGCTCCCTGAGGGCGCGGCCCCTCCACTTT; CDR3: CASSSLRARPLHF; size: -; J: TRBJ1-6; V: TRBV11-2; D: -
DNA: TGTGCCAGCAGACTTCAGGGCTATGGCTACACCTTC; CDR3: CASRLQGYGYTF; size: few; J: TRBJ1-2; V: TRBV6-5; D: -
DNA: TGTGCCAGCAGCCAAGTAACCTCGAACATTCAGTACTTC; CDR3: CASSQVTSNIQYF; size: once; J: TRBJ2-4; V: TRBV3-1/TRBV3-2; D: -
DNA: TGTGCCAGTAGTATGGGATTAGGGGTCACTGGGGCCAACGTCCTGACTTTC; CDR3: CASSMGLGVTGANVLTF; size: -; J: TRBJ2-6; V: TRBV19; D: -
DNA: TGTGCCAGCAGAGGACACTCAGATACGCAGTATTTT; CDR3: CASRGHSDTQYF; size: -; J: TRBJ2-3; V: TRBV6-5; D: -
DNA: TGTGCCATGGCAGGACTAGCGGGAGTAGGAGAGCAGTTCTTC; CDR3: CAMAGLAGVGEQFF; size: -; J: TRBJ2-1; V: TRBV10-3; D: TRBD2
DNA: TGTGCCAGTAGTATCTTGGACAGGTTCCGATCCGGGGGCACCATATATTTT; CDR3: CASSILDRFRSGGTIYF; size: -; J: TRBJ1-3; V: TRBV19; D: TRBD1
DNA: TGTGCCAGCAGCCAAGATCGGCAGTTCAACTATGGCTACACCTTC; CDR3: CASSQDRQFNYGYTF; size: -; J: TRBJ1-2; V: TRBV14; D: -
DNA: TGCGCCAGCAGCAGGGGACTAGCGGAAAACACCGGGGAGCTGTTTTTT; CDR3: CASSRGLAENTGELFF; size: few; J: TRBJ2-2; V: TRBV5-1; D: TRBD2
DNA: TGTGCCAGTAGTCCAGGAGGCGGGAGATTAACAGATACGCAGTATTTT; CDR3: CASSPGGGRLTDTQYF; size: -; J: TRBJ2-3; V: TRBV19; D: TRBD2
DNA: TGTGCCAGCAGCGCCCGCAGGATGGGCTACGAGCAGTACTTC; CDR3: CASSARRMGYEQYF; size: -; J: TRBJ2-7; V: TRBV7-8; D: -
DNA: TGTGCCAGCAGCTTAGGAGGCACAGGGGGTAGCTATGGCTACACCTTC; CDR3: CASSLGGTGGSYGYTF; size: -; J: TRBJ1-2; V: TRBV7-2; D: TRBD1
DNA: TGTGCCATCAGTACAGAGCCAAACACTGAAGCTTTCTTT; CDR3: CAISTEPNTEAFF; size: -; J: TRBJ1-1; V: TRBV10-3; D: -